The 28 T cell receptor beta chains below all came from one sample that was sequenced in a study of T cells after yellow fever vaccination. TCRdb ran MiXCR on the 5' RACE reads and lists one entry per CDR3 protein. The sample lists around 320,000 distinct CDR3 sequences; around a tenth were seen once. Sequences were derived from CD4+ T cells sorted from PBMCs, sampled 45 days after the yellow fever booster vaccination. The receptor source for this set is a man younger than 30 who received the YFV17D yellow fever vaccine.

This clonotype was seen at least ten times. This rearrangement joins TRBV7-6 to TRBJ2-7, with D possibly being TRBD1 (5 bases). Germline V lookup: CDR1 SGHVS, CDR2 FNYEAQ. V lost 4 bases to trimming and J lost 1 base, with 11 bases between them. There are 14 residues in the CDR3. CDR3 in amino acids: CASSSQGGSYEQYF. The CDR3, as DNA: TGTGCCAGCAGCTCCCAGGGCGGATCCTACGAGCAGTACTTC.

This clonotype was detected a few times. The chain carries TRBV20-1 and TRBJ1-6; D remains unclear. V was pared by 6 bases and J by 2 bases, with 8 bases between. The germline CDR1 and CDR2 sequences are DFQATT and SNEGSKA (reference sequence). The CDR3 is 13 residues long. The CDR3 bases are TGCAGTGCCACTACGACCTATAATTCACCCCTCCACTTT. This gives the protein CSATTTYNSPLHF.

The rearrangement links TRBV12-3 or TRBV12-4 to TRBJ1-5; 9 bases align to TRBD1. The length of the CDR3 is 17 residues. J was trimmed by 0 bases and V by 4 bases; bases with no gene match: 7. CDR3 DNA: TGTGCCAGCAGTTCCCGGGACAGGGCTTATAGCAATCAGCCCCAGCATTTT. This gives the protein CASSSRDRAYSNQPQHF.

This clonotype appeared a few times. This sequence joins TRBV5-6 and TRBJ2-7, with TRBD2 matching 7 bases. Unmatched junction bases numbered 6, after V lost 4 bases and J lost 5 bases. The CDR3 extends over 13 amino acids. Germline V gives CDR1 SGHDT, CDR2 YYEEEE. The CDR3 here is CASSRGGVHEQYF. In DNA form, the CDR3 reads TGTGCCAGCAGCCGGGGAGGGGTCCACGAGCAGTACTTC.

This clonotype was seen only a few times. This chain connects TRBV10-3 to TRBJ2-3, with 10 bases matching TRBD2. V gave up 2 bases and J gave up 2 bases; unmatched junction bases: 4. The CDR3 is made up of 16 amino acids. Per the germline V gene, CDR1 is ENHRY and CDR2 is SYGVKD. CDR3 bases: TGTGCCATCAGTGAGGGGCTAGCGGGGGTCACAGATACGCAGTATTTT. Protein product: CAISEGLAGVTDTQYF.

In this sample, this clonotype turned up many times. CDR3 in DNA: TGTGCCAGCAGCGTAGGCCAGCGGGGGGAGTCAGGCGAGCAGTACTTC. It codes for CASSVGQRGESGEQYF. The chain has TRBV9 and TRBJ2-7; 9 nucleotides align to TRBD2. From germline, CDR1 is SGDLS and CDR2 YYNGEE. The CDR3 length is 16 residues. V was pared by 0 bases and J by 6 bases, with 10 bases of the junction left unmatched. Drawing the rest from reference TRBV9 and TRBJ2-7, the complete variable domain is DSGVTQTPKHLITATGQRVTLRCSPRSGDLSVYWYQQSLDQGLQFLIQYYNGEERAKGNILERFSAQQFPDLHSELNLSSLELGDSALYFCASSVGQRGESGEQYFGPGTRLTVT.

The J gene is TRBJ1-2, the V gene TRBV20-1; possible D gene TRBD1, 5 bases. Deletions cut 2 bases from V and 4 bases from J, with 11 bases between. This CDR3 is built from 13 residues. The germline V gene has CDR1 DFQATT and CDR2 SNEGSKA (reference sequence). CDR3 nucleotide sequence: TGCAGTGCTAGATTCCCCGGGACCTATGGCTACACCTTC. It specifies CSARFPGTYGYTF.

The chain uses TRBV7-8 and TRBJ1-2, with D hard to call. V lost 7 bases and J lost 5, with 11 bases in between. Germline V CDR1 and CDR2: SGHVS, FQNEAQ. This CDR3 has 12 amino acids. The CDR3, as DNA: TGTGCCAGCACCTATGGATCTTATGGCTACACCTTC. This encodes CASTYGSYGYTF. The entire variable domain, with the rest obtained from reference TRBV7-8 and TRBJ1-2, is as follows: GAGVSQSPRYKVAKRGQDVALRCDPISGHVSLFWYQQALGQGPEFLTYFQNEAQLDKSGLPSDRFFAERPEGSVSTLKIQRTQQEDSAVYLCASTYGSYGYTFGSGTRLTVV.

This clonotype was seen many times. The gene calls are TRBV7-6 and TRBJ2-4; D possibly corresponds to TRBD1 (5 bases). Germline V CDR1 and CDR2: SGHVS, FNYEAQ. Trimming removed 5 bases from V and 3 bases from J, with 14 bases in between. The CDR3 has 15 residues. CDR3 DNA: TGTGCCAGCAGCCCCCTGGAAGGGGTCAAAAACATTCAGTACTTC. It specifies CASSPLEGVKNIQYF.

CDR3: CASSLGRGGGYTF. CDR3 in DNA: TGTGCCAGCAGTTTAGGCAGGGGTGGCGGCTACACCTTC. The V and J genes are TRBV12-3 or TRBV12-4 and TRBJ1-2, with D perhaps TRBD1 (6 bases). This CDR3 has 13 residues. V dropped 1 base and J dropped 8 bases, with 11 bases sitting between them.

This clonotype has just a few counts. V gene TRBV30 combines with J gene TRBJ2-1; no definite D call. The CDR3 loop spans 14 amino acids. With 3 bases removed from V and 0 bases from J, the gap between germline ends came to 9 bases. The germline V gene encodes CDR1 GTSNPN and CDR2 SVGIG (reference sequence). CDR3 residues: CAWRHPGSYNEQFF. The DNA of the CDR3 is TGTGCCTGGAGACACCCCGGCTCCTACAATGAGCAGTTCTTC.

This clonotype was counted ten times or more. The chain uses TRBV5-4 and TRBJ1-1; TRBD1 might be the D (6 bases). The CDR3 sequence is 17 residues long. The V and J ends lost 0 bases and 6 bases respectively, with 21 bases between them. The germline gives CDR1 SGHNT, CDR2 YYREEE (reference sequence). The CDR3 loop reads CASSLGPLQGPSAEAFF. The DNA of the CDR3 is TGTGCCAGCAGCTTGGGCCCTTTACAGGGACCTAGCGCTGAAGCTTTCTTT.

This clonotype has at least ten counts. This chain joins TRBV7-8 and TRBJ1-1; D is unclear. This CDR3 region has 16 residues. Deletions cut 2 bases from V and 4 bases from J, with 17 bases between. Germline values: CDR1 SGHVS, CDR2 FQNEAQ. Here the CDR3 reads CASSLLSGVVGTEAFF. The CDR3 coding sequence is TGTGCCAGCAGCTTACTCTCTGGGGTAGTTGGCACTGAAGCTTTCTTT.

This clonotype was seen a handful of times. The chain couples TRBV5-5 to TRBJ2-2; D is unclear. The V gene's germline CDR1 is SGHKS and CDR2 YYEKEE (reference sequence). With 3 bases removed from V and 2 bases from J, the gap between germline ends came to 8 bases. This CDR3 is 14 amino acids long. CDR3 residues: CASSSTRNTGELFF. The CDR3 DNA reads TGTGCCAGCAGCTCGACCAGAAACACCGGGGAGCTGTTTTTT.

This clonotype has a handful of counts. The rearrangement uses TRBV7-9 and TRBJ2-3; D is undetermined. V was trimmed by 1 base and J by 4 bases, leaving 9 bases between them. Germline V gene data show CDR1 as SEHNR and CDR2 as FQNEAQ (reference sequence). The CDR3 is 14 amino acids. CDR3 nucleotide sequence: TGTGCCAGCAGCTTAGGAATTAGCTCAGATACGCAGTATTTT. Translated: CASSLGISSDTQYF. The full variable domain, rest sourced from reference TRBV7-9 and TRBJ2-3, is DTGVSQNPRHKITKRGQNVTFRCDPISEHNRLYWYRQTLGQGPEFLTYFQNEAQLEKSRLLSDRFSAERPKGSFSTLEIQRTEQGDSAMYLCASSLGISSDTQYFGPGTRLTVL.

This clonotype has at least ten counts. The gene calls are TRBV7-9 and TRBJ1-5; no clear D gene. The CDR3 contains 12 residues. The V end was cut by 6 bases, the J end by 0 bases, with 3 bases between. Germline V gives CDR1 SEHNR, CDR2 FQNEAQ (reference sequence). The CDR3 DNA sequence: TGTGCCAGCAGTAATAGCAATCAGCCCCAGCATTTT. Translation: CASSNSNQPQHF.

This clonotype came up many times. The chain has TRBV7-9 and TRBJ2-1; a possible D gene is TRBD2 (6 bases). Trimming pared 2 bases from V and 0 bases from J, leaving 11 bases between. Germline assignment: CDR1 SEHNR and CDR2 FQNEAQ (reference sequence). This CDR3 is 16 amino acids long. CDR3 sequence reads: CASSLSLASSYNEQFF. The CDR3 coding sequence is TGTGCCAGCAGCTTATCGCTAGCGAGCTCCTACAATGAGCAGTTCTTC.

This clonotype appeared a few times. J is TRBJ1-2 and V is TRBV12-3 or TRBV12-4; 11 bases agree with TRBD1. V lost 8 bases and J lost 4; bases outside the gene matches: 0. This CDR3 has 12 residues. CDR3 protein: CASGTGGYGYTF. Here the CDR3 DNA reads TGTGCCAGCGGGACAGGGGGCTATGGCTACACCTTC.

The chain combines TRBV5-1 with TRBJ1-1, with TRBD1 as a possible D gene (5 bases). The CDR3 covers 15 residues. CDR1 SGHRS and CDR2 YFSETQ come from the germline V gene. V shed 3 bases and J shed 11 bases, with 23 bases lying between them. This CDR3 reads CASSSAGTAREMAFF. Here the CDR3 DNA reads TGCGCCAGCAGCTCCGCCGGGACGGCAAGGGAGATGGCTTTCTTT.

The rearrangement uses TRBV27 and TRBJ2-7; D may be TRBD2 (6 bases). Trimming removed 9 bases at V and 6 bases at J, with 18 bases between. The CDR3 covers 13 residues. Looked up from germline, CDR1 is MNHEY and CDR2 is SMNVEV (reference sequence). The CDR3 DNA reads TGTGCCAGTGGAGGGTATCCGCGTGCCGAGCAGTACTTC. This codes for CASGGYPRAEQYF.

The rearrangement links TRBV5-4 to TRBJ1-2; the match to TRBD1 covers 9 bases. Losses at the gene ends were 5 bases for V and 2 bases for J; bases not matched to a gene: 4. The CDR3 length is 14 residues. From germline, CDR1 is SGHNT and CDR2 YYREEE (reference sequence). The CDR3 coding sequence is TGTGCCAGCAGTACAGGGGGCGCGAACTATGGCTACACCTTC. It encodes CASSTGGANYGYTF.

The J gene is TRBJ1-2, the V gene TRBV28; TRBD1 might be the D (5 bases). This CDR3 spans 14 amino acids. The V end was cut by 6 bases, the J end by 4 bases, with 15 bases between. CDR1 is MDHEN, CDR2 SYDVKM, per germline. The CDR3 protein is CASRGPGRIYGYTF. The DNA of the CDR3 is TGTGCCAGCAGGGGCCCGGGACGGATCTATGGCTACACCTTC.

V usage is TRBV11-2 and J usage is TRBJ2-3; TRBD1 matches at 9 bases. The CDR3 is made up of 15 amino acids. Germline V lookup: CDR1 SGHAT, CDR2 FQNNGV. Germline trimming cut 2 bases from V and 4 bases from J; bases unmatched to any gene: 4. The CDR3 here is CASSLTGGVADTQYF. The CDR3 region has the DNA TGTGCCAGCAGCTTAACAGGGGGCGTTGCAGATACGCAGTATTTT.

J is TRBJ2-3 and V is TRBV29-1; TRBD2 is a possible D gene (7 bases). Between the trimmed V and J ends, which lost 2 bases and 3 bases, there was a span of 12 bases. Germline loops: CDR1 SQVTM, CDR2 ANQGSEA. CDR3 length: 14 residues. The CDR3 bases are TGCAGCGTTGAACGGGGGGCCGTGACAGATACGCAGTATTTT. Translation: CSVERGAVTDTQYF.

This clonotype was seen a few times. This chain joins TRBV7-9 and TRBJ2-7, with D perhaps matching TRBD1 (5 bases). The CDR3 has 13 amino acids. V was pared by 4 bases and J by 4 bases, with 11 bases between. Germline CDR1 reads SEHNR; CDR2 reads FQNEAQ (reference sequence). The CDR3 loop is CASSSLKGYEQYF. DNA for the CDR3: TGTGCCAGCAGCTCCTTGAAGGGGTACGAGCAGTACTTC.

This clonotype appeared many times. The chain joins TRBV7-9 to TRBJ2-7; no clear D gene. This CDR3 region has 11 residues. Germline V gives CDR1 SEHNR, CDR2 FQNEAQ (reference sequence). V was cut by 5 bases and J by 0 bases, with 2 bases left in between. CDR3 in DNA: TGTGCCAGCAGCCCCTCCTACGAGCAGTACTTC. Its protein is CASSPSYEQYF.

This clonotype has more than one count but fewer than ten. The J gene is TRBJ1-1, the V gene TRBV6-5; D is ambiguous. Trimming shortened V by 8 bases and J by 1 base, and 14 bases separated the two germline ends. The CDR3 sequence is 14 residues long. Germline values: CDR1 MNHEY, CDR2 SVGAGI. CDR3 sequence reads: CASLEKQTNTEAFF. DNA for the CDR3: TGTGCCAGCCTGGAAAAACAGACGAACACTGAAGCTTTCTTT.

The chain joins TRBV5-1 to TRBJ2-3; D is possibly TRBD2 (6 bases). Trimming cost V 1 base and J 0 bases, with 12 bases left between them. The CDR3 runs 16 residues. CDR1 is SGHRS and CDR2 is YFSETQ in the germline V gene. The CDR3 coding sequence is TGCGCCAGCAGCTTGTGGCTAGCGCTAAGCACAGATACGCAGTATTTT. Amino acids: CASSLWLALSTDTQYF.